This TCR beta chain is from a study of T cell responses to AZD1222 COVID-19 vaccine. Worth noting for this clone: Its antigen is not known.

TCRdb's table, derived via immunoSEQ multiplex PCR, lists solely in-frame clones and lacks some. The sample shows about 150,000 clones, 75% to 95% of them seen only once. The CDR3 sequence is 11 residues long. Trimming shortened V by 6 bases and J by 6 bases, and 7 bases separated the two germline ends. Study findings and constraints: Donors skewed white British and female; clonal diversity was possibly underestimated.

The TCR was taken from an adult in good health. The chain is built from TRBV12-3 or TRBV12-4 and TRBJ2-3; D ambiguous. The material sequenced was peripheral blood, taken on day 0 of AZD1222 vaccination. Here the CDR3 DNA reads TGTGCCAGCAGCCCCGCGGATACGCAGTATTTT. Translated: CASSPADTQYF.